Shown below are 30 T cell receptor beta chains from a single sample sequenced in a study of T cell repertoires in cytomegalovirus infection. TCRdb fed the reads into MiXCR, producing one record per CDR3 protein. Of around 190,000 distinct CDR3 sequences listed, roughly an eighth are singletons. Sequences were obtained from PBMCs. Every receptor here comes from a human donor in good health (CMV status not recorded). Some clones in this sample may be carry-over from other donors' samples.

The chain's CDR3 is CASSLSLRQVGTEAFF. In nucleotides, the CDR3 is TGTGCCAGCAGTTTATCCCTTCGACAGGTGGGAACTGAAGCTTTCTTT. V usage is TRBV27 and J usage is TRBJ1-1; tentatively, D is TRBD1 (6 bases). Germline V CDR1 and CDR2: MNHEY, SMNVEV (reference sequence). Deletions cut 0 bases from V and 5 bases from J, with 16 bases between. This CDR3 has 16 residues.

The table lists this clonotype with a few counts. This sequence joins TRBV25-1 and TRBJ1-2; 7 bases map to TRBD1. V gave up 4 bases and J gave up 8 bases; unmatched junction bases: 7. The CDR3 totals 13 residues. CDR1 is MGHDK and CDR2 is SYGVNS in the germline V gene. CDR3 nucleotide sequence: TGTGCCAGCAGTGTTACAGGGGTCCGAGGCTACACCTTC. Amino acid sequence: CASSVTGVRGYTF.

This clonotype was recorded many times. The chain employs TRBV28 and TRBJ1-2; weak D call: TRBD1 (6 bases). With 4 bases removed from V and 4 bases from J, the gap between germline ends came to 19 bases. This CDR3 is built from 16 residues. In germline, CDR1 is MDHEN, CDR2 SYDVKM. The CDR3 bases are TGTGCCAGCAGTTCGCGGGCAGGGGCCGGATCCTATGGCTACACCTTC. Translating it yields CASSSRAGAGSYGYTF.

The CDR3 loop is CASNYGDLAGVYEQYF. In DNA, the CDR3 is TGTGCCAGCAACTACGGAGACCTAGCGGGAGTTTACGAGCAGTACTTC. V usage is TRBV28 and J usage is TRBJ2-7; 10 bases match TRBD2. The CDR3 runs 16 residues. V lost 7 bases and J lost 4; bases outside the gene matches: 13. Germline-derived CDR1 and CDR2 are MDHEN and SYDVKM.

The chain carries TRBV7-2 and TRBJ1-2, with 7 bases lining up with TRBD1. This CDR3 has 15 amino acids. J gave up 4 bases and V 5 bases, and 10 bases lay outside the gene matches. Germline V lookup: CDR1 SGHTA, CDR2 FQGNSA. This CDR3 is CASSPRQGRSYGYTF. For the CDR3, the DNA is TGTGCCAGCAGCCCCCGACAGGGACGGTCCTATGGCTACACCTTC.

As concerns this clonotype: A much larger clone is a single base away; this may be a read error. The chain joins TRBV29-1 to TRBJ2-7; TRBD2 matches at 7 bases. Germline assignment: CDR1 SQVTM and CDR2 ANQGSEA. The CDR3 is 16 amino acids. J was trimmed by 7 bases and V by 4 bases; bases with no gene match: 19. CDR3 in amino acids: CSVVRASGQSRGEQYF. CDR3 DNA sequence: TGCAGCGTTGTTAGGGCTAGCGGCCAATCCCGGGGAGAGCAGTACTTC.

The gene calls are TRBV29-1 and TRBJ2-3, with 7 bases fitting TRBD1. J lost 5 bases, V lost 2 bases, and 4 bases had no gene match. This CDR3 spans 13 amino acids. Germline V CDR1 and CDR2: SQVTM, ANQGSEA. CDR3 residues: CSVERGPRDTQYF. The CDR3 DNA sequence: TGCAGCGTTGAAAGGGGGCCAAGAGATACGCAGTATTTT.

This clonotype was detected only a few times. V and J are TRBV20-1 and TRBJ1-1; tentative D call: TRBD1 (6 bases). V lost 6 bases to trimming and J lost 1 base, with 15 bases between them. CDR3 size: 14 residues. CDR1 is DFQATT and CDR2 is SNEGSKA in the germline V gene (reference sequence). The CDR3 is CSADPGHQNTEAFF. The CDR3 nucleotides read TGCAGTGCGGATCCGGGACACCAGAACACTGAAGCTTTCTTT.

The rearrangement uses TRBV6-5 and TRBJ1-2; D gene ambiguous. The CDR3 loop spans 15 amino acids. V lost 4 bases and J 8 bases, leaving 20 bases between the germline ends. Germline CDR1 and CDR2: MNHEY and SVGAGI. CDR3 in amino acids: CASSLSLGSPRGYTF. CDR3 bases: TGTGCCAGCAGTTTATCGCTTGGGTCTCCCAGGGGCTACACCTTC.

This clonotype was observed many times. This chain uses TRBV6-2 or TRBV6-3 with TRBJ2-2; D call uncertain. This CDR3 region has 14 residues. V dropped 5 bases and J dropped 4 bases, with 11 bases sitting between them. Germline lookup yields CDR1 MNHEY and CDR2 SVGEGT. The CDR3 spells CASSRTDPTGELFF. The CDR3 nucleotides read TGTGCCAGCAGTAGGACGGATCCCACCGGGGAGCTGTTTTTT.

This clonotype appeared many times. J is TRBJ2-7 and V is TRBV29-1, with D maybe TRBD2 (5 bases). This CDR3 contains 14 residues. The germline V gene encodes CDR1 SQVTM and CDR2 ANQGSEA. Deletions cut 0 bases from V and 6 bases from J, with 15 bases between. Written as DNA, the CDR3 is TGCAGCGTTGAAGACGGTTGGCTAGCAGGCGAGCAGTACTTC. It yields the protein CSVEDGWLAGEQYF.

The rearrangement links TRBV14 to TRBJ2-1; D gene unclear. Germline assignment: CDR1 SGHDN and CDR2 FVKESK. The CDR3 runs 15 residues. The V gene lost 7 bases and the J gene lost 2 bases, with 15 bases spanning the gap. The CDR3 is CASTLGRSTYNEQFF. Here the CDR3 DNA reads TGTGCCAGCACCCTAGGACGGTCAACCTACAATGAGCAGTTCTTC.

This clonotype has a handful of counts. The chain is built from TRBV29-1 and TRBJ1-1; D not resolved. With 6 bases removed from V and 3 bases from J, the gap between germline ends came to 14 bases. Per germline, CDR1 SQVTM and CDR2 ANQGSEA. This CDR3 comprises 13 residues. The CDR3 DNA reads TGCAGCGTGGGTCTCGGCGGGGACACTGAAGCTTTCTTT. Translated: CSVGLGGDTEAFF.

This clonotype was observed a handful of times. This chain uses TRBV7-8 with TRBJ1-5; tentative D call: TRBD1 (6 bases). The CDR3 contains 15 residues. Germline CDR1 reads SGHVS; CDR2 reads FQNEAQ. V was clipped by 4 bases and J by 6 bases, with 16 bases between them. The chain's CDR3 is CASSSEGTGPQPQHF. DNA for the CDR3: TGTGCCAGCAGCTCCGAAGGTACAGGGCCTCAGCCCCAGCATTTT.

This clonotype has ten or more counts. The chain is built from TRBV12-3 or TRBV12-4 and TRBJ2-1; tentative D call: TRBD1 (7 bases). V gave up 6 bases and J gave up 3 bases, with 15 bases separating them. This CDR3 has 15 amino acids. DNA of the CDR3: TGTGCCAGCAGCATCCAGGGGGGCAACTACAATGAGCAGTTCTTC. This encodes CASSIQGGNYNEQFF.

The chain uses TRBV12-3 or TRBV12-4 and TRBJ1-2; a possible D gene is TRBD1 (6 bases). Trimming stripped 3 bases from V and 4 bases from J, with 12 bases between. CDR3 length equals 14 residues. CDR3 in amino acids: CASSFVWGLYGYTF. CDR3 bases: TGTGCCAGCAGTTTCGTTTGGGGGCTCTATGGCTACACCTTC.

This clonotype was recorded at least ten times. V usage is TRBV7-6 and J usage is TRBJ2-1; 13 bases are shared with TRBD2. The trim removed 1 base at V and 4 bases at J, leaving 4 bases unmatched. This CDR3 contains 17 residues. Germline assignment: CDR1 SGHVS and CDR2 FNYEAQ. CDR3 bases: TGTGCCAGCAGCTTAGTCGGGACTAGCGGGACATACAATGAGCAGTTCTTC. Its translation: CASSLVGTSGTYNEQFF.

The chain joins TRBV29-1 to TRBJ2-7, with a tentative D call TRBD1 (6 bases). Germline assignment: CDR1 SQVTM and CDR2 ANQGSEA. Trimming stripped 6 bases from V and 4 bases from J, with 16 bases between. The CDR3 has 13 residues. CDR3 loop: CSVRGHSSYEQYF. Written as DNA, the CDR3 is TGCAGCGTGAGGGGACACAGCTCATACGAGCAGTACTTC.

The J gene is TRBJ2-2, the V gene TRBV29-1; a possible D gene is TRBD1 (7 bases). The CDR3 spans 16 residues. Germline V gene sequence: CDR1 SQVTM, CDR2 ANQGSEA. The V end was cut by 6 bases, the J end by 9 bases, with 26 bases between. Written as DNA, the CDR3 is TGCAGCGTCCCCGGTGGAGGGGGCCTTTCGGCCAGGGAGCTGTTTTTT. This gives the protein CSVPGGGGLSARELFF.

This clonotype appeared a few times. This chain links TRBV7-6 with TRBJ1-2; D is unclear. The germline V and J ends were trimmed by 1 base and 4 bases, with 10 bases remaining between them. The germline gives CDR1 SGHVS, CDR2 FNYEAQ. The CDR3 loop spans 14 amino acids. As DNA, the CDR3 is TGTGCCAGCAGCTTAGGGTCGAGAGGCTATGGCTACACCTTC. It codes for CASSLGSRGYGYTF.

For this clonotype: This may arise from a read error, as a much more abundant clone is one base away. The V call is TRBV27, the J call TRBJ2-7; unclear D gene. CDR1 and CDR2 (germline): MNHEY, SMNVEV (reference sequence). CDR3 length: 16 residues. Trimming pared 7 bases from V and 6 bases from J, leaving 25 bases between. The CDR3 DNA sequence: TGTGCCAGCATTTCAGATCTGACCCGCGGCATCGGCGAGCAGTACTTC. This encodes CASISDLTRGIGEQYF.

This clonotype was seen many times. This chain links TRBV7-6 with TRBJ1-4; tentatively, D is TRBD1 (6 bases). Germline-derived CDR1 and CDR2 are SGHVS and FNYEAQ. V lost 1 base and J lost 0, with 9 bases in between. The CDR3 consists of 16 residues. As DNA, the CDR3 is TGTGCCAGCAGCTTAGGCCCAGGGGCAACTAATGAAAAACTGTTTTTT. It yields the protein CASSLGPGATNEKLFF.

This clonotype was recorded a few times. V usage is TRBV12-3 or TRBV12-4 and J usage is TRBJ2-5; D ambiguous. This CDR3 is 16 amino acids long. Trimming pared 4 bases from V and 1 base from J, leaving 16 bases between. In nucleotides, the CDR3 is TGTGCCAGCAGTTCCTGGAGTGGGGTAGGCCAAGAGACCCAGTACTTC. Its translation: CASSSWSGVGQETQYF.

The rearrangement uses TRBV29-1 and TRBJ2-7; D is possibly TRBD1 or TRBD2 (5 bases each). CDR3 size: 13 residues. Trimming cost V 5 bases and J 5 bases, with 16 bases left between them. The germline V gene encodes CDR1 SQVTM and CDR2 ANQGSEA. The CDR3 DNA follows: TGCAGCGTTTTGGGACGGCATAAAGACGAGCAGTACTTC. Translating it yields CSVLGRHKDEQYF.

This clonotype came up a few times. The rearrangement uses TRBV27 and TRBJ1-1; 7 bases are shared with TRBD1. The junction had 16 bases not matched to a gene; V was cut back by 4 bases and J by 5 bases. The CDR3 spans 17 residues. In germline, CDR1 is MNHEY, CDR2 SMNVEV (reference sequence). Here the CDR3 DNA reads TGTGCCAGCAGTTCCCACCGGACAGTGGGGGACAGTACTGAAGCTTTCTTT. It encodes CASSSHRTVGDSTEAFF.

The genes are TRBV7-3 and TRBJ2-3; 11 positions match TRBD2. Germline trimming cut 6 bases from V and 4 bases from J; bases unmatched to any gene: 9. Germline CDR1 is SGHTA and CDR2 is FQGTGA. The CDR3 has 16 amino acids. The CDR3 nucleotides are TGTGCCAGCAGTCCATATAGCGGGAGGGCCGCAGATACGCAGTATTTT. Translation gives CASSPYSGRAADTQYF.

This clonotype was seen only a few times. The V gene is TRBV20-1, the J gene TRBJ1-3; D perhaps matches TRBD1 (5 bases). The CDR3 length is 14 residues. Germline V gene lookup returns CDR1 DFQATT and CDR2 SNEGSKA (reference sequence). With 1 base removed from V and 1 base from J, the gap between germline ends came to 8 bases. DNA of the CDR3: TGCAGTGCTAGAGTGGGGGTTTCTGGAAACACCATATATTTT. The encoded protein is CSARVGVSGNTIYF.

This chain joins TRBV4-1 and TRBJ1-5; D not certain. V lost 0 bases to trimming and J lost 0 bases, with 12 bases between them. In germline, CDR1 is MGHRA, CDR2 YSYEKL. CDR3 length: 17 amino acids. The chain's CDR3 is CASSQDLASYSNQPQHF. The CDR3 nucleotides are TGCGCCAGCAGCCAAGATCTCGCCTCTTATAGCAATCAGCCCCAGCATTTT.

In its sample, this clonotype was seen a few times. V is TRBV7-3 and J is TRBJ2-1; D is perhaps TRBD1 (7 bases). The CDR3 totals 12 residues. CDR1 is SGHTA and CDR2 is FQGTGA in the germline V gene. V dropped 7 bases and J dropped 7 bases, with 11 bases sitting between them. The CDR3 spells CASNSGGNEQFF. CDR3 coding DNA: TGTGCCAGCAATTCAGGGGGGAATGAGCAGTTCTTC.

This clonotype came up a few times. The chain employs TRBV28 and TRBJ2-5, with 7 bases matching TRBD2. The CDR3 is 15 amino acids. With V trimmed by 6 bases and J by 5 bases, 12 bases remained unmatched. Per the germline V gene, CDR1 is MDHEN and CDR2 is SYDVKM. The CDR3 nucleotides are TGTGCCAGCAGGCCAGGGACTATTCGGCTGGAGACCCAGTACTTC. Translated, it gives CASRPGTIRLETQYF.